This record looks at one T cell receptor (beta chain) sequence and its context. Profiled with immunoSEQ multiplex PCR; TCRdb holds only in-frame clones, not every one. The repertoire holds some 17,000 clones, with roughly 91% as singletons. The CDR3 spans 15 residues. Germline V CDR1 and CDR2: MDHEN, SYDVKM. V shed 8 bases, J shed 6 bases, and the junction held 9 bases outside the gene matches. The entry originates in a study of technical replicates of blood from a few donors. The specimen sequenced was PBMCs. The TCR was taken from a human donor in good health. The chain is built from TRBV28 and TRBJ1-4; 10 positions agree with TRBD1. This CDR3 reads CASRTPGTGDEKLFF. The DNA for the CDR3 is TGTGCCAGCCGAACCCCCGGGACAGGGGATGAAAAACTGTTTTTT. Combining the CDR3 with reference TRBV28 and TRBJ1-4 gives the whole variable domain DVKVTQSSRYLVKRTGEKVFLECVQDMDHENMFWYRQDPGLGLRLIYFSYDVKMKEKGDIPEGYSVSREKKERFSLILESASTNQTSMYLCASRTPGTGDEKLFFGSGTQLSVL.